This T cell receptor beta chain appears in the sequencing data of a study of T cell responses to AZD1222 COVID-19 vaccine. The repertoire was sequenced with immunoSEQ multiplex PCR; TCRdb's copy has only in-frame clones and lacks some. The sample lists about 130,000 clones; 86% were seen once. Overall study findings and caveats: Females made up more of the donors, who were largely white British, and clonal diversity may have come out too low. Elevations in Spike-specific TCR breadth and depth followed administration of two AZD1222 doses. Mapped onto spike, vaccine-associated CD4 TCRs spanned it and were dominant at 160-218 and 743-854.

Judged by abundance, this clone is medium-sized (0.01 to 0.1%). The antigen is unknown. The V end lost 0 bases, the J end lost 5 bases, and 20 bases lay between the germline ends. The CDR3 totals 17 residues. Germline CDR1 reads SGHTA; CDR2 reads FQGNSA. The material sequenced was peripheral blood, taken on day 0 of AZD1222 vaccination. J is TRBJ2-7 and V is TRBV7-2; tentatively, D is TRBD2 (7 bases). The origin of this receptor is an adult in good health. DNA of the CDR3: TGTGCCAGCAGCTTAGCTCGCGTGACAGGAGGGACTAACGAGCAGTACTTC. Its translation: CASSLARVTGGTNEQYF.